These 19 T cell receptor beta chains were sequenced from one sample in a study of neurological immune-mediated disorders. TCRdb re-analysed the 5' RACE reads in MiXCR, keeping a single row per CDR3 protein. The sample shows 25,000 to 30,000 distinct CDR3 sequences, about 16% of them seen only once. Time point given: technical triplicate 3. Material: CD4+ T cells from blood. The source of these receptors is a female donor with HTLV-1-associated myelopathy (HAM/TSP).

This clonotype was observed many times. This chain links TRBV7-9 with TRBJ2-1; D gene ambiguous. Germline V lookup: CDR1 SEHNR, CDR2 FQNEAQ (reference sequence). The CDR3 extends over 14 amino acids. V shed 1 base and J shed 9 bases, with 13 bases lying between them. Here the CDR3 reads CASSLEGPTAEQFF. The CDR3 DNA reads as TGTGCCAGCAGCTTAGAAGGCCCTACTGCTGAGCAGTTCTTC.

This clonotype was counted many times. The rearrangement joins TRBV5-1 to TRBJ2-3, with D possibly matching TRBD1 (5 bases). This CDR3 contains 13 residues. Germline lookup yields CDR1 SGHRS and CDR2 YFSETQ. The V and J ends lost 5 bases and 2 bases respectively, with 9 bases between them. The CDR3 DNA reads TGCGCCAGCAGAGGGGCCCACACAGATACGCAGTATTTT. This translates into CASRGAHTDTQYF.

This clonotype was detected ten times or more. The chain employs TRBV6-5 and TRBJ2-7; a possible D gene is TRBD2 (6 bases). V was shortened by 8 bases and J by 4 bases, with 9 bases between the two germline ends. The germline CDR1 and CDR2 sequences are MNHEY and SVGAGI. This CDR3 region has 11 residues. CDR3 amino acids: CASSGGYEQYF. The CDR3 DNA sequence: TGTGCCAGCTCTGGGGGGTACGAGCAGTACTTC.

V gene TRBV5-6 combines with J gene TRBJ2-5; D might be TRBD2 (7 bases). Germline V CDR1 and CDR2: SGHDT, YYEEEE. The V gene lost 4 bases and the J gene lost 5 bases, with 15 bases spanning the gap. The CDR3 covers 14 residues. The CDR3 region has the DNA TGTGCCAGCAGCAACCTACGGGGGGCTGAGACCCAGTACTTC. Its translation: CASSNLRGAETQYF.

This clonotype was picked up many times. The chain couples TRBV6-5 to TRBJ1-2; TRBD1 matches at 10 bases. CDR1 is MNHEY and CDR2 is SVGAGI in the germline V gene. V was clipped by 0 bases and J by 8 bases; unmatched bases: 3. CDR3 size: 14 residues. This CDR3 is CASSYSGTGEGYTF. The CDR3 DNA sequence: TGTGCCAGCAGTTACTCCGGGACAGGGGAAGGCTACACCTTC.

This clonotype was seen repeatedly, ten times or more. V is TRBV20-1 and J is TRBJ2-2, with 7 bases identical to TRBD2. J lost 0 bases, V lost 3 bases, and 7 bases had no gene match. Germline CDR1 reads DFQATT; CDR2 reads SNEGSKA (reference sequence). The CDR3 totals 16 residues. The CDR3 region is CSASGEGLPNTGELFF. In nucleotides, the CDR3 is TGCAGTGCTAGTGGCGAGGGACTACCGAACACCGGGGAGCTGTTTTTT.

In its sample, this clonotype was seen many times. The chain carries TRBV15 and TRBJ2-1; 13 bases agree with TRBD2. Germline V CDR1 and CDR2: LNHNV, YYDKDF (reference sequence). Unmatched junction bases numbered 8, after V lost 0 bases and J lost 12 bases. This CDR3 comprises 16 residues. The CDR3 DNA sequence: TGTGCCACCAGCAGAGATCTACTAGCGGGAGGGGGGGTGCAGTTCTTC. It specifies CATSRDLLAGGGVQFF. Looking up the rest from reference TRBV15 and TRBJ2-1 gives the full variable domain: DAMVIQNPRYQVTQFGKPVTLSCSQTLNHNVMYWYQQKSSQAPKLLFHYYDKDFNNEADTPDNFQSRRPNTSFCFLDIRSPGLGDTAMYLCATSRDLLAGGGVQFFGPGTRLTVL.

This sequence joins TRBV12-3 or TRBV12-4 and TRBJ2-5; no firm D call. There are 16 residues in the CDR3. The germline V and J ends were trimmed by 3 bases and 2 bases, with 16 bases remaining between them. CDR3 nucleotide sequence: TGTGCCAGCAGTTTGAGCGTCAACCGTCTACAAGAGACCCAGTACTTC. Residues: CASSLSVNRLQETQYF.

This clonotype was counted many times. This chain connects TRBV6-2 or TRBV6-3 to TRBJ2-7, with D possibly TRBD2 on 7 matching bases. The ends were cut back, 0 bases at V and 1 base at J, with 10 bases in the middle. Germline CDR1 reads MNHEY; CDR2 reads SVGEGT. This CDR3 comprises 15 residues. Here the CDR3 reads CASSYSRGGSYEQYF. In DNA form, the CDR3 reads TGTGCCAGCAGTTACTCGAGGGGGGGTTCCTACGAGCAGTACTTC.

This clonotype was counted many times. This CDR3 reads CASSLEAGANTGELFF. In DNA, the CDR3 is TGTGCCAGCAGCTTGGAGGCGGGCGCGAACACCGGGGAGCTGTTTTTT. The chain joins TRBV5-4 to TRBJ2-2; TRBD2 might be the D (5 bases). From germline, CDR1 is SGHNT and CDR2 YYREEE (reference sequence). With 0 bases removed from V and 0 bases from J, the gap between germline ends came to 9 bases. The CDR3 length is 16 residues.

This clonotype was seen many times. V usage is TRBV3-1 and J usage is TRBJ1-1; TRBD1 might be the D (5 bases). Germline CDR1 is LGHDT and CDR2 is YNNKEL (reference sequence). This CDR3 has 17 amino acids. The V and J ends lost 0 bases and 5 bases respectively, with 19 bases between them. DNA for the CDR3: TGTGCCAGCAGCCAAGATCTAAGGGGCACTCGTATGACTGAAGCTTTCTTT. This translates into CASSQDLRGTRMTEAFF.

The CDR3 nucleotides are TGTGCCAGCAGTAGCAGTCCGCCGGGATCACCCCTCCACTTT. Encoded protein: CASSSSPPGSPLHF. The chain carries TRBV7-3 and TRBJ1-6; D call uncertain. CDR1 is SGHTA and CDR2 is FQGTGA in the germline V gene. V lost 6 bases and J lost 10, with 16 bases in between. The CDR3 runs to 14 residues.

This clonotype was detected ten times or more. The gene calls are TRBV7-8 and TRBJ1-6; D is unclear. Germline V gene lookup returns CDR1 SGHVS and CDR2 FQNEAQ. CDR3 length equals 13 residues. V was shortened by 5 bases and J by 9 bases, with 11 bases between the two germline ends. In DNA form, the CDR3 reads TGTGCCAGCAGCCAGGCAAGGTCTTCACCCCTCCACTTT. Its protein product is CASSQARSSPLHF.

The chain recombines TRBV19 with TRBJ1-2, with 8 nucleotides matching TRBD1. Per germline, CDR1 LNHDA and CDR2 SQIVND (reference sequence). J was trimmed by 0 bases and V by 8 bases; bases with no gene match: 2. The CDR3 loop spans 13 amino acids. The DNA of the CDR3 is TGTGCCAGTCGACAGGGGCCTAACTATGGCTACACCTTC. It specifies CASRQGPNYGYTF.

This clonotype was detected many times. CDR3 in DNA: TGTGCCAGCGCCTCAGGAATTCCTGACTATGGCTACACCTTC. This translates into CASASGIPDYGYTF. The rearrangement uses TRBV2 and TRBJ1-2; D is uncertain. The CDR3 covers 14 residues. The V end was cut by 8 bases, the J end by 3 bases, with 16 bases between. Germline lookup yields CDR1 SNHLY and CDR2 FYNNEI.

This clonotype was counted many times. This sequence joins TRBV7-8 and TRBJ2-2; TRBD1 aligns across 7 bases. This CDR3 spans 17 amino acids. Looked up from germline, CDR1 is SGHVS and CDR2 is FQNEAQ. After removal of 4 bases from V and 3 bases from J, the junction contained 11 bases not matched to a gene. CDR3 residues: CASSYEGASGDTGELFF. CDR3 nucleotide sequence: TGTGCCAGCAGCTACGAGGGGGCAAGTGGCGACACCGGGGAGCTGTTTTTT.

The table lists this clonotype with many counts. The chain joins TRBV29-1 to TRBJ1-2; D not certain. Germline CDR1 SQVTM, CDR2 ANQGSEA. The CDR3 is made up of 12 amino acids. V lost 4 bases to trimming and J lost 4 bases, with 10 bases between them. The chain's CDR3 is CSVGTGSYGYTF. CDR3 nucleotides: TGCAGCGTTGGGACGGGGTCCTATGGCTACACCTTC.

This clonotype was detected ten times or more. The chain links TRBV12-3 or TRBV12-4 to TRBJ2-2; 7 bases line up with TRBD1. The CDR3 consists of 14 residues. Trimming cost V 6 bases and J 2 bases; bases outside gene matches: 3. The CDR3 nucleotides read TGTGCCAGCAGCCGACAGGGTAACACCGGGGAGCTGTTTTTT. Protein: CASSRQGNTGELFF.

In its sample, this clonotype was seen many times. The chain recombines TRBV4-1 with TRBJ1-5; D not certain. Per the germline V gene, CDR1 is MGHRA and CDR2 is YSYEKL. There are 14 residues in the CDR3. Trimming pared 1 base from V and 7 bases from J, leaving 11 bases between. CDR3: CASSQVGTRQPQHF. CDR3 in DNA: TGCGCCAGCAGCCAAGTCGGAACACGGCAGCCCCAGCATTTT.